A selection of T cell receptor beta chains follows, all from one sample in a study of T cells after yellow fever vaccination. TCRdb reprocessed the 5' RACE reads via MiXCR and lists one record per CDR3 protein. The sample holds some 260,000 distinct CDR3 sequences, roughly 5% seen once. The sequences come from CD4+ T cells sorted from PBMCs, collected on the day of the yellow fever booster vaccination. Source of these receptors: a young man who received the YFV17D yellow fever vaccine. Each CDR3 is given with its conserved first and last residue. A D gene is named only where the DNA matches it firmly. For some rows the clone size is stated as once, few or many, or as a class when expanded; others skip it.

d_gene	v_gene	j_gene	abundance	CDR3aa	CDR3nt
.	TRBV4-1	TRBJ2-3	few	CASRSRRGSSTDTQYF	TGCGCCAGCCGATCCCGTCGCGGGTCTAGCACAGATACGCAGTATTTT
TRBD2	TRBV28	TRBJ2-1	few	CASSSYGLAGNNEQFF	TGTGCCAGCAGCTCATACGGACTAGCGGGGAATAATGAGCAGTTCTTC
TRBD1	TRBV18	TRBJ1-6	.	CASSREGQGSSPLHF	TGTGCCAGCTCACGAGAGGGACAGGGAAGTTCACCCCTCCACTTT
TRBD1	TRBV6-2/TRBV6-3	TRBJ1-2	few	CASSRHRTGDYGYTF	TGTGCCAGCAGTCGCCACCGTACAGGGGACTATGGCTACACCTTC
.	TRBV9	TRBJ2-5	.	CASSVGVGGWRQETQYF	TGTGCCAGCAGCGTAGGTGTGGGGGGATGGCGGCAAGAGACCCAGTACTTC
.	TRBV19	TRBJ1-5	few	CASNYGPEGNQPQHF	TGTGCCAGTAACTATGGCCCGGAGGGCAATCAGCCCCAGCATTTT
TRBD2	TRBV5-1	TRBJ2-2	many	CASTREEGNTGELFF	TGCGCCAGCACCCGGGAGGAGGGGAACACCGGGGAGCTGTTTTTT
.	TRBV6-5	TRBJ1-3	.	CASKNPGNTIYF	TGTGCCAGCAAAAACCCCGGGAACACCATATATTTT
.	TRBV20-1	TRBJ1-4	.	CSAPRGPYEKLFF	TGCAGTGCCCCACGTGGGCCTTATGAAAAACTGTTTTTT
TRBD2	TRBV3-1	TRBJ2-2	few	CASSTYSGGAETGELFF	TGTGCCAGCAGCACCTATAGCGGGGGGGCTGAAACCGGGGAGCTGTTTTTT
.	TRBV15	TRBJ2-3	few	CATSYRAITTTDTQYF	TGTGCCACCAGTTACAGGGCAATCACAACCACAGATACGCAGTATTTT
TRBD1	TRBV6-5	TRBJ2-7	few	CASRNRGLSYEQYF	TGTGCCAGCAGAAACAGGGGGCTAAGCTACGAGCAGTACTTC
.	TRBV12-3/TRBV12-4	TRBJ2-7	many	CASTITGIYDEQYF	TGTGCCAGCACCATCACAGGGATTTATGACGAGCAGTACTTC
TRBD1	TRBV28	TRBJ1-2	.	CASRVGQGFYYGYTF	TGTGCCAGCAGAGTGGGACAGGGGTTTTACTATGGCTACACCTTC
.	TRBV4-2	TRBJ2-5	.	CASSQEWGPETQYF	TGTGCCAGCAGCCAAGAATGGGGTCCAGAGACCCAGTACTTC
.	TRBV5-4	TRBJ2-5	.	CASSLRTNQETQYF	TGTGCCAGCAGCTTGAGGACTAATCAAGAGACCCAGTACTTC
.	TRBV7-2	TRBJ2-3	few	CASSLVRVGTDTQYF	TGTGCCAGCAGCTTAGTCAGGGTCGGCACAGATACGCAGTATTTT
TRBD2	TRBV7-2	TRBJ2-2	few	CASSLGLGTGELFF	TGTGCCAGCAGCCTGGGACTAGGAACCGGGGAGCTGTTTTTT
TRBD2	TRBV5-1	TRBJ2-1	many	CASSLNDGGALEQFF	TGCGCCAGCAGCTTGAATGACGGGGGGGCGTTAGAGCAGTTCTTC
.	TRBV20-1	TRBJ2-1	.	CSARNRLGYNEQFF	TGCAGTGCTAGAAATCGCCTGGGGTACAATGAGCAGTTCTTC
TRBD1	TRBV19	TRBJ1-1	.	CASSKAGGKTEAFF	TGTGCCAGTAGTAAGGCAGGGGGCAAAACTGAAGCTTTCTTT
TRBD1	TRBV7-6	TRBJ1-1	many	CASSLETGGLTEAFF	TGTGCCAGCAGCTTAGAAACAGGGGGCTTAACTGAAGCTTTCTTT
.	TRBV20-1	TRBJ1-1	.	CSASGSGPNTEAFF	TGCAGTGCTAGCGGCTCTGGGCCGAACACTGAAGCTTTCTTT
TRBD1	TRBV7-9	TRBJ2-3	.	CASTRDRSTDTQYF	TGTGCCAGCACCCGGGACAGGAGCACAGATACGCAGTATTTT
.	TRBV5-4	TRBJ2-3	.	CASSAGGYTDTQYF	TGTGCCAGCAGCGCTGGGGGATACACAGATACGCAGTATTTT
.	TRBV20-1	TRBJ2-5	few	CSAAPLTQGSQETQYF	TGCAGTGCTGCTCCCCTGACACAGGGATCCCAAGAGACCCAGTACTTC
TRBD1	TRBV29-1	TRBJ2-7	many	CSVDDRGDEQYF	TGCAGCGTTGACGACAGGGGCGACGAGCAGTACTTC
TRBD2	TRBV5-4	TRBJ2-7	many	CASSPGLAGDEQYF	TGTGCCAGCAGCCCCGGACTAGCGGGAGACGAGCAGTACTTC
.	TRBV7-7	TRBJ2-3	.	CASAGGLTDTQYF	TGTGCCAGCGCCGGGGGACTCACGGATACGCAGTATTTT
.	TRBV12-3/TRBV12-4	TRBJ2-5	.	CASNENPGTQYF	TGTGCCAGCAACGAAAACCCGGGGACCCAGTACTTC
.	TRBV7-6	TRBJ1-4	many	CASSLVRQTTNEKLFF	TGTGCCAGCAGCTTAGTAAGACAGACAACTAATGAAAAACTGTTTTTT
.	TRBV24-1	TRBJ2-3	many	CATSDPPADTQYF	TGTGCCACCAGTGATCCCCCGGCAGATACGCAGTATTTT
.	TRBV20-1	TRBJ1-6	few	CSASLRGLSNSPLHF	TGCAGTGCCTCTCTGAGGGGACTGAGTAATTCACCCCTCCACTTT
.	TRBV7-9	TRBJ1-3	.	CASSRNSGNTIYF	TGTGCCAGCAGCCGGAACTCTGGAAACACCATATATTTT
.	TRBV18	TRBJ2-6	many	CASSPLGSGANVLTF	TGTGCCAGCTCACCACTCGGCTCTGGGGCCAACGTCCTGACTTTC
TRBD1	TRBV7-2	TRBJ1-2	.	CASSLEPRTGYGYTF	TGTGCCAGCAGCTTAGAGCCCCGGACAGGCTATGGCTACACCTTC
TRBD2	TRBV7-2	TRBJ2-5	few	CASSHGGLYSGGETQYF	TGTGCCAGCAGCCATGGGGGCCTGTATAGCGGGGGAGAGACCCAGTACTTC
TRBD1	TRBV29-1	TRBJ1-4	few	CSVHRQGANEKLFF	TGCAGCGTTCACCGACAGGGGGCTAATGAAAAACTGTTTTTT
.	TRBV7-3	TRBJ1-2	.	CATEPREDYGYTF	TGTGCCACAGAACCCAGGGAGGACTATGGCTACACCTTC
.	TRBV3-1	TRBJ1-5	.	CASSHGYNQPQHF	TGTGCCAGCAGCCACGGTTACAATCAGCCCCAGCATTTT
TRBD2	TRBV6-2/TRBV6-3	TRBJ2-3	many	CASRLAGGQDTQYF	TGTGCCAGCAGATTAGCGGGGGGGCAAGATACGCAGTATTTT
.	TRBV12-5	TRBJ1-2	.	CASGLGGLSGYTF	TGTGCTAGTGGTTTGGGGGGTTTGAGTGGCTACACCTTC
.	TRBV20-1	TRBJ1-1	few	CSASRSGIQAFF	TGCAGTGCTAGTAGGTCGGGGATTCAAGCTTTCTTT
.	TRBV12-3/TRBV12-4	TRBJ1-5	many	CASSFRPQPQHF	TGTGCCAGCAGTTTCCGGCCTCAGCCCCAGCATTTT
.	TRBV4-1	TRBJ2-3	.	CASSQEVTGLSTDTQYF	TGCGCCAGCAGCCAAGAGGTCACCGGACTAAGCACAGATACGCAGTATTTT
TRBD1	TRBV28	TRBJ2-4	few	CASRKMGQASLAKNIQYF	TGTGCCAGCAGGAAAATGGGACAGGCGAGTTTAGCCAAAAACATTCAGTACTTC